This entry concerns a single T cell receptor (beta chain). The target antigen is unknown. CDR1 is LGHNA, CDR2 YSLEER, per germline. Trimming took off 3 bases at V and 6 bases at J, with 17 bases between the two ends. This CDR3 region has 16 residues. The sample belongs to a study of cytomegalovirus exposure and HLA in healthy donors. Overall study findings and caveats: Researchers reported that three CMV-associated chains were confirmed in vitro as CMV antigen-specific. Earlier results showed most TCR beta V segments being productive about 87% or about 30% of the time. According to a later analysis, donors in an Asian-associated ancestry cluster reportedly had fewer N-insertions than the approximately 720-donor mean.

60 Vbeta and 13 Jbeta primers were used in PCR. Using immunoSEQ multiplex PCR, the repertoire was profiled, and TCRdb retains in-frame clones only, with some absent. The sample includes 150,000 to 160,000 clones, around 84% of them seen just once. This clonotype originated in a young woman in good health and CMV-seronegative. The V call is TRBV4-3, the J call TRBJ2-2, with a tentative D call TRBD1 (6 bases). The sequenced material came from PBMCs. CDR3 sequence: CASSQPLDRDAGELFF. CDR3 nucleotide sequence: TGCGCCAGCAGCCAGCCATTGGACAGAGACGCCGGGGAGCTGTTTTTT.